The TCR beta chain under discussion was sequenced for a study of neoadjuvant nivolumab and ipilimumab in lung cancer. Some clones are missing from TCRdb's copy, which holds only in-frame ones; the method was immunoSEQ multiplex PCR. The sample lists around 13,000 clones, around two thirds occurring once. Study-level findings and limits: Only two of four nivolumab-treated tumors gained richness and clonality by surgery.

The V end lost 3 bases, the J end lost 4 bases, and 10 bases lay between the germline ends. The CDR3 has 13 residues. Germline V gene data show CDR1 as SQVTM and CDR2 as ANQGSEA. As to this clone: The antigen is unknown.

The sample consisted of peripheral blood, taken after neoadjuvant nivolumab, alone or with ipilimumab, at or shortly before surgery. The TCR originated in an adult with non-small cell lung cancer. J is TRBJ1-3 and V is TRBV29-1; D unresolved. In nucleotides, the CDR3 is TGCAGCGTTGATCTGGGGAGCGGAAACACCATATATTTT. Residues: CSVDLGSGNTIYF.